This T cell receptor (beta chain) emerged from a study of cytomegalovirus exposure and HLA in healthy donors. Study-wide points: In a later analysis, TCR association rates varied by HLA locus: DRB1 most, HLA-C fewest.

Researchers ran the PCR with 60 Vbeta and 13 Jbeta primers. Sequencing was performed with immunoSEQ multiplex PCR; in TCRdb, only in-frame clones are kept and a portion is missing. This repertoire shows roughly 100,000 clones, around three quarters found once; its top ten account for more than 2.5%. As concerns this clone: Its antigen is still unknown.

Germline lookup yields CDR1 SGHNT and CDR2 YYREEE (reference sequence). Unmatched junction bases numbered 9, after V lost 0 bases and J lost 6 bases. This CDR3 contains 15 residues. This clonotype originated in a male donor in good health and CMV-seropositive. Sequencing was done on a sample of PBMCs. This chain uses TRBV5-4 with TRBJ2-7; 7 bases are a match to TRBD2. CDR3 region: CASSLGVREGGEQYF. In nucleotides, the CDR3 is TGTGCCAGCAGCTTGGGGGTCAGGGAGGGAGGCGAGCAGTACTTC.